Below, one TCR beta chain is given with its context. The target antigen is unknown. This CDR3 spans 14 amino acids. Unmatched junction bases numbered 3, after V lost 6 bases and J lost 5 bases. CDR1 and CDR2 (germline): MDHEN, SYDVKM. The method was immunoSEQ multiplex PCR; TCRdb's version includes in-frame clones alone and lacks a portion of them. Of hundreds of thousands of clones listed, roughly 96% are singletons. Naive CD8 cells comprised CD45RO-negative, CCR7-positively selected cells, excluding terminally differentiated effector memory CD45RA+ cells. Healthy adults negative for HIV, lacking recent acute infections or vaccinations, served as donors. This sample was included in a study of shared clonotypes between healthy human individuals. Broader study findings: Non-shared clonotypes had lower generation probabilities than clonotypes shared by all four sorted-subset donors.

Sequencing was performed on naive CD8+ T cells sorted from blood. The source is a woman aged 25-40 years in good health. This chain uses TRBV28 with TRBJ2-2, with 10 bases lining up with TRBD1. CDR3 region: CASRGQGRTGELFF. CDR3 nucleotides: TGTGCCAGCAGGGGACAGGGGAGGACCGGGGAGCTGTTTTTT.